These 29 T cell receptor beta chains were sequenced from one sample in a study of T-cell reconstitution after alpha-beta-depleted transplantation in children. Unique molecular identifiers were used to barcode this TCRbeta library. Using its own MiXCR run on the PCR reads, TCRdb lists one record per CDR3 protein. The sample yields some 290,000 distinct CDR3 sequences, over 20% seen once. This sample comprised PBMCs, mostly from graft donor cells, obtained 180 days after TCRalphabeta/CD19-depleted stem cell transplant. The receptors shown here come from a male patient between 5 and 17 years old who had a stem cell transplant for acute lymphoblastic leukemia, so the T cells may come from the graft donor.

As to this clonotype: This may be a read error: a much more frequent sequence differs by one nucleotide. V gene TRBV7-9 combines with J gene TRBJ2-7; weak D call: TRBD1 (6 bases). V was cut by 5 bases and J by 3 bases, with 8 bases left in between. The CDR3 length is 12 residues. Germline V gene lookup returns CDR1 SEHNR and CDR2 FQNEAQ (reference sequence). DNA of the CDR3: TGTGCCAGCAGCGTAGGGGGCTACGAGCAGTACTTC. Encoded protein: CASSVGGYEQYF.

J is TRBJ2-7 and V is TRBV7-8, with 10 bases lining up with TRBD1. The CDR3 runs 19 residues. J was trimmed by 0 bases and V by 6 bases; bases with no gene match: 17. Germline values: CDR1 SGHVS, CDR2 FQNEAQ. DNA of the CDR3: TGTGCCAGCAGTCTTTCCGAGCGGGACAGGGGACCTCTCTCCTACGAGCAGTACTTC. Its translation is CASSLSERDRGPLSYEQYF.

The chain recombines TRBV7-9 with TRBJ1-2; 8 bases are a match to TRBD1. In germline, CDR1 is SEHNR, CDR2 FQNEAQ (reference sequence). Germline trimming cut 5 bases from V and 0 bases from J; bases unmatched to any gene: 5. CDR3 size: 15 residues. The CDR3, as DNA: TGTGCCAGCAGCCCCACAGGGGGAGCTAACTATGGCTACACCTTC. Amino acids: CASSPTGGANYGYTF.

The genes are TRBV5-6 and TRBJ2-3; D gene uncertain. This CDR3 comprises 15 residues. Per germline, CDR1 SGHDT and CDR2 YYEEEE. V was clipped by 1 base and J by 5 bases, with 14 bases between them. The DNA for the CDR3 is TGTGCCAGCAGCTTGCCCCGTGGATTAAAAGATACGCAGTATTTT. It codes for CASSLPRGLKDTQYF.

The CDR3 DNA sequence: TGCAGTGCTAGTAGGACTAGCGGGGGATCCAATGAGCAGTTCTTC. It encodes CSASRTSGGSNEQFF. The rearrangement links TRBV20-1 to TRBJ2-1; 13 positions agree with TRBD2. With 3 bases clipped from V and 6 bases from J, the junction kept 5 bases outside the gene matches. Germline CDR1 is DFQATT and CDR2 is SNEGSKA (reference sequence). The CDR3 covers 15 residues.

There are a few counts of this clonotype. The chain joins TRBV12-3 or TRBV12-4 to TRBJ1-1; 7 bases map to TRBD1. V was pared by 6 bases and J by 4 bases, with 5 bases of the junction left unmatched. The CDR3 contains 13 residues. The CDR3, as DNA: TGTGCCAGCAGGATTACAGGGGTCACTGAAGCTTTCTTT. This sequence encodes CASRITGVTEAFF.

The CDR3 region is CASRPPGQGSYNEQFF. CDR3 DNA sequence: TGTGCCAGCAGGCCCCCGGGACAGGGTTCCTACAATGAGCAGTTCTTC. This chain connects TRBV6-1 to TRBJ2-1, with 9 bases that match TRBD1. V shed 6 bases, J shed 1 base, and the junction held 7 bases outside the gene matches. Germline loops: CDR1 MNHNS, CDR2 SASEGT. The CDR3 loop spans 16 amino acids.

This clonotype was seen a handful of times. The chain is built from TRBV20-1 and TRBJ2-7; 15 positions match TRBD2. V gave up 5 bases and J gave up 3 bases; unmatched junction bases: 2. Germline loops: CDR1 DFQATT, CDR2 SNEGSKA (reference sequence). The CDR3 has 14 amino acids. As DNA, the CDR3 is TGCAGTGCTCGGACTAGCGGGAGGGGCTACGAGCAGTACTTC. As protein: CSARTSGRGYEQYF.

V gene TRBV7-9 combines with J gene TRBJ2-7; possibly TRBD1 or TRBD2 for D (6 bases each). The V end was cut by 5 bases, the J end by 2 bases, with 22 bases between. Germline V gene sequence: CDR1 SEHNR, CDR2 FQNEAQ (reference sequence). The CDR3 covers 17 residues. The CDR3 nucleotides are TGTGCCAGCAGCCCCCGTGATTGGGGGGCGCCCACCTACGAGCAGTACTTC. Protein: CASSPRDWGAPTYEQYF.

The count of this clonotype is one. The chain is built from TRBV15 and TRBJ1-5; 8 nucleotides align to TRBD1. The CDR3 consists of 15 residues. J lost 2 bases, V lost 8 bases, and 8 bases had no gene match. Germline CDR1 reads LNHNV; CDR2 reads YYDKDF (reference sequence). CDR3 region: CATQQGVGGNQPQHF. As DNA, the CDR3 is TGTGCCACCCAACAGGGGGTAGGGGGCAATCAGCCCCAGCATTTT.

The rearrangement joins TRBV3-1 to TRBJ2-7, with D unresolved. V lost 3 bases to trimming and J lost 7 bases, with 19 bases between them. CDR1 and CDR2 (germline): LGHDT, YNNKEL (reference sequence). This CDR3 region has 15 residues. The CDR3 region has the DNA TGTGCCAGCAGCCAGGTTGCTCAGGCCGGTTTGGAGCAGTACTTC. Amino acid sequence: CASSQVAQAGLEQYF.

This clonotype was counted between two and nine times. The chain is built from TRBV5-1 and TRBJ2-4; D is uncertain. The CDR3 has 14 residues. V lost 6 bases to trimming and J lost 0 bases, with 10 bases between them. Germline CDR1 SGHRS, CDR2 YFSETQ. The CDR3 DNA sequence: TGCGCCAGCAAAGTCCATCTAGCCAAAAACATTCAGTACTTC. Its protein is CASKVHLAKNIQYF.

This clonotype was observed a handful of times. The chain has TRBV20-1 and TRBJ2-7, with 10 bases identical to TRBD2. Germline V gene lookup returns CDR1 DFQATT and CDR2 SNEGSKA (reference sequence). After removal of 2 bases from V and 2 bases from J, the junction contained 9 bases not matched to a gene. The CDR3 extends over 16 amino acids. The CDR3 region has the DNA TGCAGTGCTAGAAGGCTAGCGGGAGTCCGTCCCTACGAGCAGTACTTC. This encodes CSARRLAGVRPYEQYF.

V is TRBV28 and J is TRBJ2-3, with D possibly TRBD1 on 5 matching bases. CDR3 length: 11 residues. Germline values: CDR1 MDHEN, CDR2 SYDVKM. The V end was cut by 8 bases, the J end by 4 bases, with 7 bases between. The CDR3 loop is CASQGADTQYF. In nucleotides, the CDR3 is TGTGCCAGCCAGGGCGCAGATACGCAGTATTTT.

Ten or more counts support this clonotype. The CDR3 protein is CASSLASGTGFYEQYF. The CDR3 DNA reads TGCGCCAGCAGCTTGGCCTCCGGGACAGGGTTCTACGAGCAGTACTTC. The chain combines TRBV5-1 with TRBJ2-7, with 9 positions matching TRBD1. CDR3 length equals 16 residues. The V and J ends lost 0 bases and 3 bases, in that order; junction bases with no gene match: 7. CDR1 and CDR2 from the germline V gene are SGHRS and YFSETQ.

This clonotype has just one count. The chain employs TRBV2 and TRBJ2-7; TRBD1 agrees at 7 bases. V shed 11 bases and J 0 bases; nucleotides not matched to a gene: 7. This CDR3 is built from 13 residues. Germline CDR1 and CDR2: SNHLY and FYNNEI. In DNA, the CDR3 is TGTGCCCGTCAGGACAGGCGCTCCTACGAGCAGTACTTC. Translated: CARQDRRSYEQYF. The full variable domain, its missing parts supplied by reference TRBV2 and TRBJ2-7, is EPEVTQTPSHQVTQMGQEVILRCVPISNHLYFYWYRQILGQKVEFLVSFYNNEISEKSEIFDDQFSVERPDGSNFTLKIRSTKLEDSAMYFCARQDRRSYEQYFGPGTRLTVT.

This clonotype was observed a single time. The chain carries TRBV2 and TRBJ2-1; 7 bases fit TRBD2. The J segment lost 5 bases and the V segment lost 7 bases, leaving 11 bases of the junction unmatched. The CDR3 totals 15 residues. Germline-derived CDR1 and CDR2 are SNHLY and FYNNEI. CDR3 DNA: TGTGCCAGCAATGGAAAAAGAGCGGGAAACAATGAGCAGTTCTTC. It codes for CASNGKRAGNNEQFF.

This sequence joins TRBV5-5 and TRBJ2-7; TRBD2 agrees at 7 bases. Looked up from germline, CDR1 is SGHKS and CDR2 is YYEKEE (reference sequence). The V gene end was trimmed by 0 bases and the J gene end by 7 bases; junction bases not matched to a gene: 13. The CDR3 contains 16 residues. CDR3 protein: CASSLEARALGGEQYF. As DNA, the CDR3 is TGTGCCAGCAGCTTGGAAGCCAGGGCCTTGGGGGGGGAGCAGTACTTC.

This clonotype occurred a few times. The chain couples TRBV5-1 to TRBJ2-3, with D perhaps matching TRBD2 (6 bases). The CDR3 totals 15 residues. Trimming took off 2 bases at V and 3 bases at J, with 13 bases between the two ends. Germline V gene lookup returns CDR1 SGHRS and CDR2 YFSETQ. This chain's CDR3 is CASSFAGRWTDTQYF. DNA for the CDR3: TGCGCCAGCAGCTTTGCCGGGAGATGGACAGATACGCAGTATTTT.

V is TRBV7-2 and J is TRBJ2-1; 7 nucleotides line up with TRBD1. Germline V lookup: CDR1 SGHTA, CDR2 FQGNSA. CDR3 length: 22 residues. Losses at the gene ends were 2 bases for V and 0 bases for J; bases not matched to a gene: 22. The CDR3 sequence: CASSLLNFMTGNSRVSYNEQFF. The CDR3 DNA reads as TGTGCCAGCAGCTTACTCAACTTTATGACAGGGAACTCACGGGTCTCCTACAATGAGCAGTTCTTC.

The chain combines TRBV20-1 with TRBJ2-7; D tentatively reads TRBD1 or TRBD2 (5 bases each). Germline V gives CDR1 DFQATT, CDR2 SNEGSKA (reference sequence). This CDR3 region has 14 residues. Trimming cost V 3 bases and J 2 bases, with 14 bases left between them. CDR3 residues: CSASRRVGTYEQYF. As DNA, the CDR3 is TGCAGTGCTAGTCGCAGGGTCGGGACCTACGAGCAGTACTTC.

The rearrangement uses TRBV5-4 and TRBJ2-7, with D maybe TRBD1 (5 bases). The CDR3 spans 13 residues. The germline V gene has CDR1 SGHNT and CDR2 YYREEE (reference sequence). V lost 7 bases and J 3 bases, leaving 14 bases between the germline ends. The CDR3, as DNA: TGTGCCAGCTCCTCAGGGTCCCACTACGAGCAGTACTTC. It codes for CASSSGSHYEQYF.

This clonotype was observed many times. This chain uses TRBV4-1 with TRBJ1-2, with D unclear. CDR3 length equals 13 residues. Germline CDR1 is MGHRA and CDR2 is YSYEKL. Trimming stripped 0 bases from V and 4 bases from J, with 6 bases between. The CDR3 reads CASSQDFVYGYTF. In DNA, the CDR3 is TGCGCCAGCAGCCAAGATTTTGTCTATGGCTACACCTTC.

V gene TRBV5-1 combines with J gene TRBJ2-1, with 11 bases that match TRBD2. CDR3 size: 16 residues. The V segment lost 1 base and the J segment 3 bases; nucleotides outside the gene matches: 3. Germline V lookup: CDR1 SGHRS, CDR2 YFSETQ. For the CDR3, the DNA is TGCGCCAGCAGCTTGAAGGGACTAGCGGTCTACAATGAGCAGTTCTTC. It translates to CASSLKGLAVYNEQFF. The entire variable domain, with the rest obtained from reference TRBV5-1 and TRBJ2-1, is as follows: KAGVTQTPRYLIKTRGQQVTLSCSPISGHRSVSWYQQTPGQGLQFLFEYFSETQRNKGNFPGRFSGRQFSNSRSEMNVSTLELGDSALYLCASSLKGLAVYNEQFFGPGTRLTVL.

This clonotype was found many times. V gene TRBV5-1 combines with J gene TRBJ2-1; D unclear. V gave up 1 base and J gave up 6 bases, with 8 bases separating them. The V gene's germline CDR1 is SGHRS and CDR2 YFSETQ. CDR3 length: 13 residues. The CDR3 bases are TGCGCCAGCAGCTTGCGTCAGTTCAATGAGCAGTTCTTC. Its protein product is CASSLRQFNEQFF. Based on the CDR3 plus reference TRBV5-1 and TRBJ2-1, the full variable domain is KAGVTQTPRYLIKTRGQQVTLSCSPISGHRSVSWYQQTPGQGLQFLFEYFSETQRNKGNFPGRFSGRQFSNSRSEMNVSTLELGDSALYLCASSLRQFNEQFFGPGTRLTVL.

This clonotype was detected only a few times. The chain links TRBV7-6 to TRBJ2-3, with 8 bases matching TRBD1. This CDR3 contains 15 residues. V dropped 1 base and J dropped 6; count of bases not matched to a gene: 6. The germline gives CDR1 SGHVS, CDR2 FNYEAQ. CDR3 coding DNA: TGTGCCAGCAGCTTAGGGGCAGGGGGCTCTGATACGCAGTATTTT. It encodes CASSLGAGGSDTQYF.

This clonotype was found a few times. The chain couples TRBV28 to TRBJ2-7; the D is unclear. Germline V CDR1 and CDR2: MDHEN, SYDVKM. There are 14 residues in the CDR3. Trimming took 8 bases from V and 3 from J, leaving 17 bases between them. The CDR3 coding sequence is TGTGCCAGCGGCGAAGGCAGAGCCTTCTACGAGCAGTACTTC. It specifies CASGEGRAFYEQYF.

This chain connects TRBV29-1 to TRBJ2-2; D possibly matches TRBD1 or TRBD2 (5 bases each). This CDR3 spans 16 amino acids. V dropped 6 bases and J dropped 1 base, with 18 bases sitting between them. Germline lookup yields CDR1 SQVTM and CDR2 ANQGSEA. CDR3 residues: CSVDGAELGNTGELFF. The CDR3 region has the DNA TGCAGCGTGGACGGGGCAGAGCTAGGGAACACCGGGGAGCTGTTTTTT.

The rearrangement links TRBV7-3 to TRBJ2-3, with a tentative D call TRBD2 (6 bases). CDR3 length: 16 residues. V was cut by 5 bases and J by 1 base, with 16 bases left in between. Germline V lookup: CDR1 SGHTA, CDR2 FQGTGA. The CDR3 sequence is CASSPGRERGTDTQYF. DNA of the CDR3: TGTGCCAGCAGCCCGGGACGGGAGCGGGGCACAGATACGCAGTATTTT. Looking up the rest from reference TRBV7-3 and TRBJ2-3 gives the full variable domain: GAGVSQTPSNKVTEKGKYVELRCDPISGHTALYWYRQSLGQGPEFLIYFQGTGAADDSGLPNDRFFAVRPEGSVSTLKIQRTERGDSAVYLCASSPGRERGTDTQYFGPGTRLTVL.